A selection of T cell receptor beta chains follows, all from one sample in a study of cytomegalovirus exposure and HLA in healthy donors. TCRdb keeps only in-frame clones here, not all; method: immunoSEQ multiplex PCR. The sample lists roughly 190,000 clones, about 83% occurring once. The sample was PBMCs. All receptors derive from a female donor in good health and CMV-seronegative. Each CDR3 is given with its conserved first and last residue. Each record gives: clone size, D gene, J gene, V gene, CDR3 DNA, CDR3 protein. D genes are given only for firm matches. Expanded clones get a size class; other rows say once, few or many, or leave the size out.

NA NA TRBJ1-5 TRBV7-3 TGTGCCAGCAGCTTAGGGGCAGGCAAGCCCCAGCATTTT CASSLGAGKPQHF
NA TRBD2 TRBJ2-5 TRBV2 TGTGCCACGGTTGGGACGGGGGGTCCACAAGAGACCCAGTACTTC CATVGTGGPQETQYF
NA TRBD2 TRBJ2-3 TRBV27 TGTGCCAGCAGGAGCGTCAGAGGGTTTGGAGCGGGAGATGCGCAGTATTTT CASRSVRGFGAGDAQYF
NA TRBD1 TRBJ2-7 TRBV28 TGTGCCAGCAGTCGCCAGTCCGGGACAGGCTACGAGCAGTACTTC CASSRQSGTGYEQYF
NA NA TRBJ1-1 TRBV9 TGTGCCAGCAGCTTGGGGGAATGGGAGGACACTGAAGCTTTCTTT CASSLGEWEDTEAFF
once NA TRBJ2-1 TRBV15 TGTGCCACCAGCAGAGATTGGACAAACAATGAGCAGTTCTTC CATSRDWTNNEQFF
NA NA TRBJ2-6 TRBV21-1 TGTGCCAGCAGCACGCCTAGGGACTGCTCTGGGGCCAACGTCCTGACTTTC CASSTPRDCSGANVLTF
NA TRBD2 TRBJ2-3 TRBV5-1 TGCGCCAGCAGCCCCGGGACTAGCGGGGGAAGCACAGATACGCAGTATTTT CASSPGTSGGSTDTQYF
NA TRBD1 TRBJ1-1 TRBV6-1 TGTGCCAGCAGCCAGACGGACAGGGGTACTGAAGCTTTCTTT CASSQTDRGTEAFF
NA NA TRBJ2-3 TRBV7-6 TGTGCCAGTAGCCAGGAGGGACTTAGCACAGATACGCAGTATTTT CASSQEGLSTDTQYF
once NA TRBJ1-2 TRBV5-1 TGCGCCAGCAGCTTGGTCAGGGTAGACTATGGCTACACCTTC CASSLVRVDYGYTF
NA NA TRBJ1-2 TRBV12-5 TGTGCTAGTGGGTACAGGGAGAGGGATGGCTACACCTTC CASGYRERDGYTF
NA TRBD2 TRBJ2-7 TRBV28 TGTGCCAGCAGTTTAGGGGGGGGTTACGAGCAGTACTTC CASSLGGGYEQYF
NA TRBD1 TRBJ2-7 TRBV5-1 TGCGCCAGCAGCTTGGGGACAGGGGCCTACGAGCAGTACTTC CASSLGTGAYEQYF
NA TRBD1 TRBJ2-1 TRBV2 TGTGCCAGCAAGTATACGTACTCGGACAGGGACAATGAGCAGTTCTTC CASKYTYSDRDNEQFF
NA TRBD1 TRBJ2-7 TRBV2 TGTGCCAGCAGGGGACAGGGACGCAACGAGCAGTACTTC CASRGQGRNEQYF
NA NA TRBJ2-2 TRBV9 TGTGCCAGCAGCGTAGAACTAGCTGCGAACACCGGGGAGCTGTTTTTT CASSVELAANTGELFF
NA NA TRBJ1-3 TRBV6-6 TGTGCCAGCAGTTACGGAACAGGGCGAAACACCATATATTTT CASSYGTGRNTIYF